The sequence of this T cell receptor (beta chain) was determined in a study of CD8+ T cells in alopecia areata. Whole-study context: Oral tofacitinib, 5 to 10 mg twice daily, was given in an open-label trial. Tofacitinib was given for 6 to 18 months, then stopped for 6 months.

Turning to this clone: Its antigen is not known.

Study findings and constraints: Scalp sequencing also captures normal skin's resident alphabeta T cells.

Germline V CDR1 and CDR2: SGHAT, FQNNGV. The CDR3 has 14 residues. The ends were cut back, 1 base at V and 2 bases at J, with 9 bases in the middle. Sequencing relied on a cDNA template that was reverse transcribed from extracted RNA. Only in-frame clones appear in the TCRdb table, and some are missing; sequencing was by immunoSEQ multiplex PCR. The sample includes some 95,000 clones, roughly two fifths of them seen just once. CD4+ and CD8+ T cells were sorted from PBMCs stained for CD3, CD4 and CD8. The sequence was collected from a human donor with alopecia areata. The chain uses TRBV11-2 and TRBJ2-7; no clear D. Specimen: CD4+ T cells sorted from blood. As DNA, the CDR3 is TGTGCCAGCAGCTTAGTGGCAGTCGCCTACGAGCAGTACTTC. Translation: CASSLVAVAYEQYF. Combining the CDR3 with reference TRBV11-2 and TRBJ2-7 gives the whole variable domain EAGVAQSPRYKIIEKRQSVAFWCNPISGHATLYWYQQILGQGPKLLIQFQNNGVVDDSQLPKDRFSAERLKGVDSTLKIQPAKLEDSAVYLCASSLVAVAYEQYFGPGTRLTVT.